This T cell receptor (beta chain) comes out of a study of blood T cell repertoires in COVID-19. Trimming took off 4 bases at V and 4 bases at J, with 16 bases between the two ends. Looked up from germline, CDR1 is WNHNN and CDR2 is SYGVQD (reference sequence). The CDR3 length is 16 residues. Profiling relied on immunoSEQ multiplex PCR, and the TCRdb table lists in-frame clones only, not all of them. The sample holds about 74,000 clones, about 83% seen once. This sequence joins TRBV10-1 and TRBJ2-2; TRBD1 might be the D (6 bases). Sequencing was performed on peripheral blood. The receptor's source is a man older than 75 with acute or convalescent COVID-19. The CDR3 spells CASSGTRGGPTGELFF. The DNA of the CDR3 is TGCGCCAGCAGTGGTACTAGAGGGGGACCCACCGGGGAGCTGTTTTTT.